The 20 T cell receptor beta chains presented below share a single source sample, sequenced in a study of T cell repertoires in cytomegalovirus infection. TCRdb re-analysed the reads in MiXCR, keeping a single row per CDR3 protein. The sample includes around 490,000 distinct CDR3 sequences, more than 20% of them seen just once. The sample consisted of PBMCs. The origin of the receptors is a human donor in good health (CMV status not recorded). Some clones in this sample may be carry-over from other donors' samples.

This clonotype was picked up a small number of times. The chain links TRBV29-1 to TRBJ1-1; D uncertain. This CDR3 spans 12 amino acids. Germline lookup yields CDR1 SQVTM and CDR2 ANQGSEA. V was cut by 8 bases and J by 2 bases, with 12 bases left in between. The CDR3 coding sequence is TGCAGCCCTGGAGGAGAAAACACTGAAGCTTTCTTT. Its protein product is CSPGGENTEAFF. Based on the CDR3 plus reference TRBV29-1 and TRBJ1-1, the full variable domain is SAVISQKPSRDICQRGTSLTIQCQVDSQVTMMFWYRQQPGQSLTLIATANQGSEATYESGFVIDKFPISRPNLTFSTLTVSNMSPEDSSIYLCSPGGENTEAFFGQGTRLTVV.

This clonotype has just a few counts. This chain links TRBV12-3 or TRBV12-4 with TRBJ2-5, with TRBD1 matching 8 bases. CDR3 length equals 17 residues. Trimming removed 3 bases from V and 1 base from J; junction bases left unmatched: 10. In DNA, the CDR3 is TGTGCCAGCAGTTTCAGGGGGCAAGGTCGTAGCCAAGAGACCCAGTACTTC. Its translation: CASSFRGQGRSQETQYF.

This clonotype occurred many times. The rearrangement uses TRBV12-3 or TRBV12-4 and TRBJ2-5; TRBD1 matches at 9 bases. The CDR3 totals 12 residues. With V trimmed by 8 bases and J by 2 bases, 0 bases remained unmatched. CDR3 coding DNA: TGTGCCAGCGGACAGGGGCAAGAGACCCAGTACTTC. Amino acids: CASGQGQETQYF.

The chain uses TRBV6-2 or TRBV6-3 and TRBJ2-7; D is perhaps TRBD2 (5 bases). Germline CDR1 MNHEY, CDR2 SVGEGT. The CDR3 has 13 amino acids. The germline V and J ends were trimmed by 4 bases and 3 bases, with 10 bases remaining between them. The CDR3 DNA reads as TGTGCCAGCAGTTTCGGACTCTACTACGAGCAGTACTTC. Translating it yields CASSFGLYYEQYF.

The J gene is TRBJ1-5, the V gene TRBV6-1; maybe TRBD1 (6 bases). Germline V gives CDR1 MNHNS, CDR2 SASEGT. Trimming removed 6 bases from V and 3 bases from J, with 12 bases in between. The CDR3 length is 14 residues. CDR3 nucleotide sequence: TGTGCCAGCAGGACACAGGGCCCCAATCAGCCCCAGCATTTT. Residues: CASRTQGPNQPQHF.

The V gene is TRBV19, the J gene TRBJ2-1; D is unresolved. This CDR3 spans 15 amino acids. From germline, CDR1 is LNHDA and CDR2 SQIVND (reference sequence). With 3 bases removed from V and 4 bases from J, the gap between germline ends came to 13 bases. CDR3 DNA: TGTGCCAGTAGTATCGAGACTCAGAATTACAATGAGCAGTTCTTC. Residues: CASSIETQNYNEQFF.

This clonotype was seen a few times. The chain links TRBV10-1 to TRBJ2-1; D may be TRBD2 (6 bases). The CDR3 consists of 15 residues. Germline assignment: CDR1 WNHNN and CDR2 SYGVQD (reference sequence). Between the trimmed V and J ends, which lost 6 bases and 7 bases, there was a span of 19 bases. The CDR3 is CASSQVGSAGNEQFF. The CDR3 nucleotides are TGCGCCAGCAGCCAGGTTGGGAGCGCGGGGAATGAGCAGTTCTTC.

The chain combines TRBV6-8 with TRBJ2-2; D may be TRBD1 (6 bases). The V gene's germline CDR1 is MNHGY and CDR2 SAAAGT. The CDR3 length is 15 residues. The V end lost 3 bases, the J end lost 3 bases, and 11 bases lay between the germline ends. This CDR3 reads CASSYYRADTGELFF. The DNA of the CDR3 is TGTGCCAGCAGTTATTACAGGGCGGACACCGGGGAGCTGTTTTTT.

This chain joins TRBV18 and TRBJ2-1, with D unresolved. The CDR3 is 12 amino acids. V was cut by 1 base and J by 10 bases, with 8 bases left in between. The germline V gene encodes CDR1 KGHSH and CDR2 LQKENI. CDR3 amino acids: CASSPRLSEQFF. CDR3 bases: TGTGCCAGCTCACCACGGCTAAGCGAGCAGTTCTTC.

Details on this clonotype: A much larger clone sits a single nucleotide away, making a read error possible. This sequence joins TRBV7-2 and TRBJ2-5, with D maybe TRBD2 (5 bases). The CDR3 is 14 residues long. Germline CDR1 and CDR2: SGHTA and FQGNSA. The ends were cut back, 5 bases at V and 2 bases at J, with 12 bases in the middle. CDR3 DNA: TGTACCAGCAGCGAGGACTCAGCGCAAGAGACCCAGTACTTC. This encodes CTSSEDSAQETQYF.

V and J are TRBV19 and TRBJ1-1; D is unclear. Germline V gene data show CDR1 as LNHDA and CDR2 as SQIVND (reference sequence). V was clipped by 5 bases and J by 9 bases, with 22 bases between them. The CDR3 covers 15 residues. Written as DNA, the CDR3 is TGTGCCAGTAGTCCGATGCAAAGTACCCTGCCAAAAGCTTTCTTT. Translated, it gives CASSPMQSTLPKAFF. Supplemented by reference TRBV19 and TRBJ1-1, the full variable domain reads DGGITQSPKYLFRKEGQNVTLSCEQNLNHDAMYWYRQDPGQGLRLIYYSQIVNDFQKGDIAEGYSVSREKKESFPLTVTSAQKNPTAFYLCASSPMQSTLPKAFFGQGTRLTVV.

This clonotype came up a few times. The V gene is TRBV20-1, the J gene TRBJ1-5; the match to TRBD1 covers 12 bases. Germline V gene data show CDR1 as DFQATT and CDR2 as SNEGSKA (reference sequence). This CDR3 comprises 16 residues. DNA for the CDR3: TGCAGCGACGCTAAAATAGGGACAGGGGGCGGACAGCCCCAGCATTTT. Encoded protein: CSDAKIGTGGGQPQHF.

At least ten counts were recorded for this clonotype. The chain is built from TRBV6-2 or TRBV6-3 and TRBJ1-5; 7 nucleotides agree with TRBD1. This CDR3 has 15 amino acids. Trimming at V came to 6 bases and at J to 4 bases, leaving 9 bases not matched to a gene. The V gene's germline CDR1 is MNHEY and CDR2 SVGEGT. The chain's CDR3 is CASREATGWNQPQHF. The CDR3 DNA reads TGTGCCAGCAGGGAGGCGACAGGGTGGAATCAGCCCCAGCATTTT.

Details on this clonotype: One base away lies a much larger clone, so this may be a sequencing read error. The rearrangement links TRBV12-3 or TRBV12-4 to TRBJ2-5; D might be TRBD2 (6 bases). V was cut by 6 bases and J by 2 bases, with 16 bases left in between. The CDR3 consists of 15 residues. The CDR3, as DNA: TGTGCCAGCAGAGCCGCAACAGGAGGGCAAGAGACCCAGTACTTC. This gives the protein CASRAATGGQETQYF.

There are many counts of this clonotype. The CDR3 DNA sequence: TGTGCCAGCAGCTTAGCGTCCCCGGGAGGGCCCGTAAATGAGCAGTTCTTC. Residues: CASSLASPGGPVNEQFF. This rearrangement joins TRBV7-6 to TRBJ2-1; 8 bases are a match to TRBD2. V trimming: 0 bases; J trimming: 7 bases; junction bases outside the gene matches: 11. The V gene's germline CDR1 is SGHVS and CDR2 FNYEAQ. This CDR3 has 17 residues. Full variable domain (remainder filled in from reference TRBV7-6 and TRBJ2-1): GAGVSQSPRYKVTKRGQDVALRCDPISGHVSLYWYRQALGQGPEFLTYFNYEAQQDKSGLPNDRFSAERPEGSISTLTIQRTEQRDSAMYRCASSLASPGGPVNEQFFGPGTRLTVL.

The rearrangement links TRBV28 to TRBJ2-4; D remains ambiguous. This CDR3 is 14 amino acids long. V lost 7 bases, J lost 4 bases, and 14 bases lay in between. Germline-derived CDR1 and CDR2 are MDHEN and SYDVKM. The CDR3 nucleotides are TGTGCCAGCACCTCCTTTTCGGAGAAAAACATTCAGTACTTC. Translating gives CASTSFSEKNIQYF.

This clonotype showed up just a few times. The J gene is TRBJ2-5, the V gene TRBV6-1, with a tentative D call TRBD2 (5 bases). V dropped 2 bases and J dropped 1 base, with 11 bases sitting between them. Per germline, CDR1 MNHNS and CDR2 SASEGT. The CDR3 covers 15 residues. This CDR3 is CASSERRRFQETQYF. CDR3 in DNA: TGTGCCAGCAGTGAACGGAGGCGTTTCCAAGAGACCCAGTACTTC.

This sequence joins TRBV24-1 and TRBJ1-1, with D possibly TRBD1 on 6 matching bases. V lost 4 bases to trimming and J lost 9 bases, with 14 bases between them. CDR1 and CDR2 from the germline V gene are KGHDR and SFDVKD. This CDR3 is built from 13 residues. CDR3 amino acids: CATSDSTGTKAFF. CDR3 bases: TGTGCCACCAGTGACTCCACCGGGACAAAAGCTTTCTTT.

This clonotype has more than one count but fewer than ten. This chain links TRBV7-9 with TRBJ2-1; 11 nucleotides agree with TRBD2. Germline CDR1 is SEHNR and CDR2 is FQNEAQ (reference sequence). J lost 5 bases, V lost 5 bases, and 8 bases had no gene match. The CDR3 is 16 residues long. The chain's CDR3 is CASSEPLAGVNNEQFF. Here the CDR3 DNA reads TGTGCCAGCAGCGAGCCACTAGCGGGAGTAAACAATGAGCAGTTCTTC.

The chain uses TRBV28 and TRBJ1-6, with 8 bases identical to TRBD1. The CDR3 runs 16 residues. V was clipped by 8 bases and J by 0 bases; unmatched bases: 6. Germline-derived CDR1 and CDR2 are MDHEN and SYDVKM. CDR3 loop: CASCWTGSSYNSPLHF. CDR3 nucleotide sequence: TGTGCCAGCTGTTGGACAGGGAGCTCCTATAATTCACCCCTCCACTTT.